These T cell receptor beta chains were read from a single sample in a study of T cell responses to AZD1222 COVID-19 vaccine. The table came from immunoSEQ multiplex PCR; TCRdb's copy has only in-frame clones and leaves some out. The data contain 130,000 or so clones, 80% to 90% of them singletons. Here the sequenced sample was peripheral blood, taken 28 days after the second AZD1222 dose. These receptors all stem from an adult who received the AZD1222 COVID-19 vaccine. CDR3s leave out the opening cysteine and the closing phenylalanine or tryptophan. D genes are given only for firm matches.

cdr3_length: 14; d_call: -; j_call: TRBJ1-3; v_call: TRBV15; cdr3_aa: ATRREVAPSGNTIY
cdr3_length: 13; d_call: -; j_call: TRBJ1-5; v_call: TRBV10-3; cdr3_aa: AISEYQTTNQPQH
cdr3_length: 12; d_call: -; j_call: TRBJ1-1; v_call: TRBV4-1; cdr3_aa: ASSPPRGDTEAF
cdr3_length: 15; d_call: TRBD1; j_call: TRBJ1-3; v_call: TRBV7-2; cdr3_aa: ASSVTSGTAHGNTIY
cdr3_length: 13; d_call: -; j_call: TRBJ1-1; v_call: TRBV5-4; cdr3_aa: ASSGGQIMNTEAF
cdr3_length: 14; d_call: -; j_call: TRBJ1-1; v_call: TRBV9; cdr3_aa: ASSVAEGRASTEAF
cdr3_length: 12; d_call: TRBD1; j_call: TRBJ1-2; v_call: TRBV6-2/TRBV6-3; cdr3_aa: ASSYSYRGSGYT
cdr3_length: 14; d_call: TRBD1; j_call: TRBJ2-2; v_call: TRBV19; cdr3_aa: ASSSGTGSYTGELF
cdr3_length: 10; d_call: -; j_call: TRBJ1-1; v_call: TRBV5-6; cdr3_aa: ASSQVRTEAF
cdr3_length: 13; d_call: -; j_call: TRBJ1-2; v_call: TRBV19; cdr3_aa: ASSLPTGGRGGYT
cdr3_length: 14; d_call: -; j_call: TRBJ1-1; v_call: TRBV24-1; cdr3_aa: ATSGGKTSTNTEAF
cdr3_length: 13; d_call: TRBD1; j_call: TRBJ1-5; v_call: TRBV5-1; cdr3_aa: ASSVGQGARQPQH
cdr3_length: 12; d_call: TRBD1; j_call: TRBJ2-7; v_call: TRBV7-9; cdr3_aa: ASSYTGAEYEQY
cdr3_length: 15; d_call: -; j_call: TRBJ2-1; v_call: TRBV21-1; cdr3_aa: ASSKVRGGEYDNEQF
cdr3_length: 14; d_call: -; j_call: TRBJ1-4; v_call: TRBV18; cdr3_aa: ASSPGTTGTGEKLF
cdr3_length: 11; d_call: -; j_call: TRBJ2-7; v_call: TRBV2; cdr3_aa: ASSFTPTYEQY
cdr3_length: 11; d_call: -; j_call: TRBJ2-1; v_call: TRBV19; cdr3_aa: ASSILMAWEQF
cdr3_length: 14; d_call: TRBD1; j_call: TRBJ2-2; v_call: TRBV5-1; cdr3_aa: ASSFSGQGTTGELF
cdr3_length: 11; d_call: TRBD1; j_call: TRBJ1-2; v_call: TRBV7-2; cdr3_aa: ASSYDRDRGYT
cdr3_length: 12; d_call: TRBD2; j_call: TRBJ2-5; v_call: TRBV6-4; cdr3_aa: ASSEGGGRETQY
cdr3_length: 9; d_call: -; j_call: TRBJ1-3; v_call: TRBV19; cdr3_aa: AGVSGNTIY
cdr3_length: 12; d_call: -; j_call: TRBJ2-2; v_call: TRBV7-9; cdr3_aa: ASSPRVATGELF
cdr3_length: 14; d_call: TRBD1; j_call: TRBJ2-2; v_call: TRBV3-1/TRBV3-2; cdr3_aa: ASSAGTARNTGELF
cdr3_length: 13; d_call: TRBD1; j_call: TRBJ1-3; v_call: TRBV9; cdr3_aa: ASSVLQGTGNTIY
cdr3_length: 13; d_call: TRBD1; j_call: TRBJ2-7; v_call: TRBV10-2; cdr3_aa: ASSVRQGSSYEQY
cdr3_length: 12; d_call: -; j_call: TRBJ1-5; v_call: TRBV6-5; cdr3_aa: ASSSVGGYQPQH
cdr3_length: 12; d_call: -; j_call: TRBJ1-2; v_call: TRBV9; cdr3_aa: ASSVDAEGNGYT
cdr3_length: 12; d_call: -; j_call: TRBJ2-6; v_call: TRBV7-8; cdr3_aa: ASSLGYSANVLT
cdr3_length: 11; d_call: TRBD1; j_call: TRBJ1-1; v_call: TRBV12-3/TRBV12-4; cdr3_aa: ASRRTGDTEAF
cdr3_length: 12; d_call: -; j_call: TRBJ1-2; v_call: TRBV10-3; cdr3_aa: AITSSGHNYGYT
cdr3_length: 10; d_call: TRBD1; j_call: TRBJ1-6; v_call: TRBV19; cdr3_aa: ASETGASPLH
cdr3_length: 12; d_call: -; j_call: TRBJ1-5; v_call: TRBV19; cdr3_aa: ASILQGGNQPQH
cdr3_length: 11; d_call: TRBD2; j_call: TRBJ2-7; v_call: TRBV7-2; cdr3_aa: ASRDGLAGEQY
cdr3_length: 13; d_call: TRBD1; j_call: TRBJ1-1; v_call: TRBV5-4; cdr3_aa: ASSPPDRGRTEAF